The rows below give T cell receptor beta chains drawn from one sample of a study of blood T cell repertoires in COVID-19. Assay: immunoSEQ multiplex PCR; the TCRdb copy retains only in-frame clones and omits some. The table lists a few hundred thousand clones, around 87% of them singletons. Specimen: peripheral blood. These TCRs come from a woman aged 45 to 65 with acute or convalescent COVID-19. CDR3s include the opening cysteine and the closing phenylalanine or tryptophan. Each record gives: V gene, D gene, J gene, clone size, CDR3 protein, CDR3 DNA. D genes are given only for firm matches. The size field is filled for only some rows; it gives once, few, many or a size class.

v_gene: TRBV7-2; d_gene: TRBD2; j_gene: TRBJ2-3; abundance: -; CDR3aa: CASSFAQRLAWGPDTQYF; CDR3nt: TGTGCCAGCAGCTTTGCTCAGCGACTAGCGTGGGGCCCAGATACGCAGTATTTT
v_gene: TRBV6-5; d_gene: -; j_gene: TRBJ2-2; abundance: -; CDR3aa: CASSPPGGRNGELFF; CDR3nt: TGTGCCAGCAGTCCCCCCGGGGGGCGCAACGGGGAGCTGTTTTTT
v_gene: TRBV30; d_gene: TRBD1; j_gene: TRBJ2-7; abundance: -; CDR3aa: CAWSDQTGGSSYEQYF; CDR3nt: TGTGCCTGGAGTGATCAAACAGGGGGGAGCTCCTACGAGCAGTACTTC
v_gene: TRBV28; d_gene: -; j_gene: TRBJ1-2; abundance: -; CDR3aa: CASRRGGVSSYGYTF; CDR3nt: TGTGCCAGCAGAAGGGGGGGCGTCAGCTCCTATGGCTACACCTTC
v_gene: TRBV20-1; d_gene: -; j_gene: TRBJ2-1; abundance: -; CDR3aa: CSAMDSHEQFF; CDR3nt: TGCAGTGCAATGGACAGCCATGAGCAGTTCTTC
v_gene: TRBV6-6; d_gene: TRBD2; j_gene: TRBJ2-7; abundance: -; CDR3aa: CASSYSGSLPEQYF; CDR3nt: TGTGCCAGCAGTTATAGCGGGAGCCTTCCCGAGCAGTACTTC
v_gene: TRBV14; d_gene: -; j_gene: TRBJ1-2; abundance: -; CDR3aa: CASSHLGDYGYTF; CDR3nt: TGTGCCAGCAGCCATTTGGGAGACTATGGCTACACCTTC
v_gene: TRBV9; d_gene: TRBD1; j_gene: TRBJ1-2; abundance: -; CDR3aa: CASSVVSGGNGYTF; CDR3nt: TGTGCCAGCAGCGTAGTTTCAGGGGGTAATGGCTACACCTTC
v_gene: TRBV5-1; d_gene: -; j_gene: TRBJ2-6; abundance: -; CDR3aa: CASSFRGRRSGANVLTF; CDR3nt: TGCGCCAGCAGCTTTAGGGGCCGTCGATCTGGGGCCAACGTCCTGACTTTC
v_gene: TRBV6-4; d_gene: -; j_gene: TRBJ2-3; abundance: -; CDR3aa: CASSDSGLRTDTQYF; CDR3nt: TGTGCCAGCAGTGACTCGGGACTTCGCACAGATACGCAGTATTTT
v_gene: TRBV30; d_gene: -; j_gene: TRBJ1-3; abundance: once; CDR3aa: CAWSVRGGPGNTIYF; CDR3nt: TGTGCCTGGAGCGTTCGCGGGGGGCCTGGAAACACCATATATTTT
v_gene: TRBV3-1/TRBV3-2; d_gene: -; j_gene: TRBJ1-3; abundance: -; CDR3aa: CASSQSRGRNTIYF; CDR3nt: TGTGCCAGCAGCCAGTCAAGGGGGAGAAACACCATATATTTT
v_gene: TRBV18; d_gene: -; j_gene: TRBJ1-5; abundance: -; CDR3aa: CASSPDSTNQPQHF; CDR3nt: TGTGCCAGCTCACCCGACAGTACCAATCAGCCCCAGCATTTT
v_gene: TRBV7-2; d_gene: -; j_gene: TRBJ1-5; abundance: few; CDR3aa: CASSSRQAYNQPQHF; CDR3nt: TGTGCCAGCAGCTCCCGACAGGCGTACAATCAGCCCCAGCATTTT
v_gene: TRBV6-2/TRBV6-3; d_gene: TRBD2; j_gene: TRBJ2-3; abundance: -; CDR3aa: CASSYGGLAGGSTDTQYF; CDR3nt: TGTGCCAGCAGTTACGGGGGACTAGCGGGAGGTAGCACAGATACGCAGTATTTT
v_gene: TRBV5-4; d_gene: TRBD1; j_gene: TRBJ2-7; abundance: -; CDR3aa: CASSSRQGWDEQYF; CDR3nt: TGTGCCAGCAGCTCTAGACAGGGGTGGGACGAGCAGTACTTC
v_gene: TRBV27; d_gene: -; j_gene: TRBJ1-1; abundance: -; CDR3aa: CASSVWGRVTEAFF; CDR3nt: TGTGCCAGCAGTGTGTGGGGGAGGGTCACTGAAGCTTTCTTT
v_gene: TRBV7-3; d_gene: TRBD1; j_gene: TRBJ1-1; abundance: -; CDR3aa: CASSLGQAGSEAFF; CDR3nt: TGTGCCAGCAGCTTAGGACAGGCGGGTTCTGAAGCTTTCTTT
v_gene: TRBV3-1/TRBV3-2; d_gene: TRBD2; j_gene: TRBJ2-3; abundance: once; CDR3aa: CASSLTSGSTDTQYF; CDR3nt: TGTGCCAGCAGCCTGACTAGCGGAAGCACAGATACGCAGTATTTT
v_gene: TRBV5-6; d_gene: TRBD2; j_gene: TRBJ2-5; abundance: -; CDR3aa: CASSFLAGATRETQYF; CDR3nt: TGTGCCAGCAGCTTCCTAGCGGGAGCTACTCGGGAGACCCAGTACTTC
v_gene: TRBV10-3; d_gene: TRBD2; j_gene: TRBJ2-7; abundance: -; CDR3aa: CAISSQGGGQYF; CDR3nt: TGTGCCATCAGTTCCCAGGGCGGGGGGCAGTACTTC
v_gene: TRBV29-1; d_gene: TRBD2; j_gene: TRBJ2-1; abundance: -; CDR3aa: CSTGTSGGPEQFF; CDR3nt: TGCAGCACCGGGACTAGCGGAGGGCCCGAGCAGTTCTTC
v_gene: TRBV7-3; d_gene: -; j_gene: TRBJ2-1; abundance: -; CDR3aa: CASSRGVLFNEQFF; CDR3nt: TGTGCCAGCAGCCGAGGCGTACTATTCAATGAGCAGTTCTTC
v_gene: TRBV7-9; d_gene: TRBD1; j_gene: TRBJ1-2; abundance: -; CDR3aa: CASSLTGGYRGYTF; CDR3nt: TGTGCCAGCAGCTTAACAGGGGGATACCGGGGCTACACCTTC
v_gene: TRBV7-2; d_gene: TRBD2; j_gene: TRBJ2-1; abundance: -; CDR3aa: CASSLVGRAINEQFF; CDR3nt: TGTGCCAGCAGCTTAGTCGGGAGGGCCATCAATGAGCAGTTCTTC
v_gene: TRBV7-3; d_gene: -; j_gene: TRBJ2-2; abundance: -; CDR3aa: CASSPSAANTGELFF; CDR3nt: TGTGCCAGCAGCCCGTCGGCGGCGAACACCGGGGAGCTGTTTTTT